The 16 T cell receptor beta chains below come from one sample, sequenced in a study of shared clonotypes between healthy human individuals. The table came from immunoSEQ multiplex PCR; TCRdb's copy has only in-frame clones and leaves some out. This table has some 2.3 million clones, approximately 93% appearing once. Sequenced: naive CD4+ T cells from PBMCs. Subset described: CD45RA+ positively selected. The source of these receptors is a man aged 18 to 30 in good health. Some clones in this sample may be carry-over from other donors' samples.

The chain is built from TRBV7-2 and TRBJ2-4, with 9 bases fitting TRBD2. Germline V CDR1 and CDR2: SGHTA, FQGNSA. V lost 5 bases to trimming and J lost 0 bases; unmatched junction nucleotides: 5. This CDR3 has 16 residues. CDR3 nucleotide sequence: TGTGCCAGCAGCGCCACTAGCGGGCTAGCCAAAAACATTCAGTACTTC. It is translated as CASSATSGLAKNIQYF.

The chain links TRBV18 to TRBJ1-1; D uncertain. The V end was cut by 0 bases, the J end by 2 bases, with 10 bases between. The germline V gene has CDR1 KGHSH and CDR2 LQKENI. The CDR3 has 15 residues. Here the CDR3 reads CASSPPGFRNTEAFF. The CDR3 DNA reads TGTGCCAGCTCACCACCGGGGTTCAGAAACACTGAAGCTTTCTTT.

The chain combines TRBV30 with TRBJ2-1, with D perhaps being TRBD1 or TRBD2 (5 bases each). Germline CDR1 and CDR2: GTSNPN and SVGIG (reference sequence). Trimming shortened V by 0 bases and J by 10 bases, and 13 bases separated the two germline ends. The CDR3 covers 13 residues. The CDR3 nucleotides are TGTGCCTGGAGTGTACGGGGCCCGGAAGAGCAGTTCTTC. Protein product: CAWSVRGPEEQFF. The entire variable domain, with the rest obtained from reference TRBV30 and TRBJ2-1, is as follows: SQTIHQWPATLVQPVGSPLSLECTVEGTSNPNLYWYRQAAGRGLQLLFYSVGIGQISSEVPQNLSASRPQDRQFILSSKKLLLSDSGFYLCAWSVRGPEEQFFGPGTRLTVL.

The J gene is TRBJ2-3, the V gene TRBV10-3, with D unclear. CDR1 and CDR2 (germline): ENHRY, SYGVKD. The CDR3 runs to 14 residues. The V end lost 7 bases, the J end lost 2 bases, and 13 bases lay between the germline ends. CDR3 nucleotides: TGTGCCATCACCGAGGAAGGGTACACAGATACGCAGTATTTT. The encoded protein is CAITEEGYTDTQYF.

The CDR3 coding sequence is TGTGCCAGCAGTGAATCGTGGACTAACTATGGCTACACCTTC. This sequence encodes CASSESWTNYGYTF. V is TRBV25-1 and J is TRBJ1-2; no reliable D call. The V gene's germline CDR1 is MGHDK and CDR2 SYGVNS. This CDR3 spans 14 amino acids. Trimming left V 1 base short and J 0 bases short, with 6 bases between.

The chain's CDR3 is CASSTPDRSDTQYF. CDR3 sequence (DNA): TGTGCCAGTAGTACCCCAGACCGATCAGATACGCAGTATTTT. The chain is built from TRBV19 and TRBJ2-3; D call uncertain. V was pared by 4 bases and J by 4 bases, with 12 bases between. Germline lookup yields CDR1 LNHDA and CDR2 SQIVND (reference sequence). The CDR3 is 14 amino acids.

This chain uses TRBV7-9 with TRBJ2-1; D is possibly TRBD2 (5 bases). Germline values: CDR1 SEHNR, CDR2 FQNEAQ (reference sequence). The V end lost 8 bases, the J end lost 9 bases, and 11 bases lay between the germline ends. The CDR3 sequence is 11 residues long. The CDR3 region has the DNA TGTGCCAGCGGGAGAGTCGGTGAGCAGTTCTTC. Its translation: CASGRVGEQFF.

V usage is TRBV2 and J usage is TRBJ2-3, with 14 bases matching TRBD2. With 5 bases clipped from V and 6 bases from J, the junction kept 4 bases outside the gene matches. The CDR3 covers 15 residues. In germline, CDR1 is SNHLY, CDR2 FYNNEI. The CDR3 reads CASSKGLAGADTQYF. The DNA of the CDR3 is TGTGCCAGCAGTAAGGGACTAGCGGGAGCCGATACGCAGTATTTT.

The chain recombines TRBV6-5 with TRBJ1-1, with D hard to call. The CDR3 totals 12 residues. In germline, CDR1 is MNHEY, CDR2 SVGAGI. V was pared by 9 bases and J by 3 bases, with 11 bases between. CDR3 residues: CASASVDTEAFF. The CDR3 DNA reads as TGTGCCAGTGCTTCGGTGGACACTGAAGCTTTCTTT.

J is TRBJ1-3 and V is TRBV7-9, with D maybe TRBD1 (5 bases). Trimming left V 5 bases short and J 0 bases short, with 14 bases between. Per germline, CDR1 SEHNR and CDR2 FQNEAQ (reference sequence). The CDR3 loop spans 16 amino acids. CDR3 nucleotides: TGTGCCAGCAGCCCGGGACGCTCCAGCTCTGGAAACACCATATATTTT. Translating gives CASSPGRSSSGNTIYF.

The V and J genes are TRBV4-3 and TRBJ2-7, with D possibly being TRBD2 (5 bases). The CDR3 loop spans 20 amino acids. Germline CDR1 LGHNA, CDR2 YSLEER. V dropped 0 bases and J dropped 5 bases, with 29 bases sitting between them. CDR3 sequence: CASSQDYRGSVTPQGDEQYF. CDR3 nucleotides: TGCGCCAGCAGCCAAGATTATCGGGGATCGGTGACACCCCAAGGCGACGAGCAGTACTTC.

The CDR3 spells CATSRGLVQKNEQYF. As DNA, the CDR3 is TGTGCCACCAGCAGAGGACTGGTTCAAAAGAACGAGCAGTACTTC. The chain employs TRBV15 and TRBJ2-7; no clear D gene. The V end was cut by 1 base, the J end by 5 bases, with 15 bases between. This CDR3 spans 15 amino acids. In germline, CDR1 is LNHNV, CDR2 YYDKDF (reference sequence).

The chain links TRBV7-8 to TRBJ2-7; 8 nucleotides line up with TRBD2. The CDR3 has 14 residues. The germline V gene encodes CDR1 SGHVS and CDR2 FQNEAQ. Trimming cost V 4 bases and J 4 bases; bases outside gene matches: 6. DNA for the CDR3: TGTGCCAGCAGCTCATCAGCGGGAGTGTACGAGCAGTACTTC. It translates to CASSSSAGVYEQYF.

The CDR3 sequence: CAFRRRDNSRETQYF. CDR3 DNA sequence: TGTGCCTTCCGGCGGCGGGACAACTCTAGGGAGACCCAGTACTTC. The V and J genes are TRBV27 and TRBJ2-5; tentatively, D is TRBD1 or TRBD2 (6 bases each). Trimming pared 11 bases from V and 5 bases from J, leaving 24 bases between. The CDR3 totals 15 residues. Germline-derived CDR1 and CDR2 are MNHEY and SMNVEV (reference sequence).

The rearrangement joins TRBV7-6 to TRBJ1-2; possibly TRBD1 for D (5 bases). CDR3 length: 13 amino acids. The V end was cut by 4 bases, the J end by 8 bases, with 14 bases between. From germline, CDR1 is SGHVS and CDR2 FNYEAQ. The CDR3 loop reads CASSSDRAGGYTF. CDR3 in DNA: TGTGCCAGCAGCTCTGACAGAGCAGGGGGCTACACCTTC.

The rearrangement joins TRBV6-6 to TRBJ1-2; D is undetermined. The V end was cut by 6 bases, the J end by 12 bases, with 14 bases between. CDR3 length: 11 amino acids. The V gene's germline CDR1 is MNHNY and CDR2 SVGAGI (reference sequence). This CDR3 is CASSAGRAHTF. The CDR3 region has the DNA TGTGCCAGCAGCGCTGGGAGGGCCCACACCTTC.